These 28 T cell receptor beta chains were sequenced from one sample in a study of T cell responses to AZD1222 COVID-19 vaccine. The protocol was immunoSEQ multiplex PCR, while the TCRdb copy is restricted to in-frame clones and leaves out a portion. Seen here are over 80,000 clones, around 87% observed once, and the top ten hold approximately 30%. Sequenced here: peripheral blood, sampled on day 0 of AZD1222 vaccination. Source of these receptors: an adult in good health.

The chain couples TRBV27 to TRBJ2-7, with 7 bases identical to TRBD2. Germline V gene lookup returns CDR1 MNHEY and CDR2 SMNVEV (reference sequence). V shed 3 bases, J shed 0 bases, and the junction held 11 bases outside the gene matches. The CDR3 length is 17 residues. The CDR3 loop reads CASSFASGSSSSYEQYF. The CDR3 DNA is TGTGCCAGCAGTTTTGCTAGCGGCAGTTCGAGCTCCTACGAGCAGTACTTC.

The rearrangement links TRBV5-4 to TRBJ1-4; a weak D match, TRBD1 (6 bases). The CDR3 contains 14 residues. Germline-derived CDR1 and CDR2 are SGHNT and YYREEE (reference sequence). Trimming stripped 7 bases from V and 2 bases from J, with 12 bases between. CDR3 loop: CASAQGGTNEKLFF. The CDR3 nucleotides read TGTGCCAGCGCACAGGGAGGGACTAATGAAAAACTGTTTTTT.

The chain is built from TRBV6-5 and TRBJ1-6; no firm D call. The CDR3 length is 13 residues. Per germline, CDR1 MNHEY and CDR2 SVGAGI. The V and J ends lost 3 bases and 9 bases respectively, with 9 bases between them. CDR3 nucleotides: TGTGCCAGCAGTTATGATAAGATTTCACCCCTCCACTTT. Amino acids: CASSYDKISPLHF.

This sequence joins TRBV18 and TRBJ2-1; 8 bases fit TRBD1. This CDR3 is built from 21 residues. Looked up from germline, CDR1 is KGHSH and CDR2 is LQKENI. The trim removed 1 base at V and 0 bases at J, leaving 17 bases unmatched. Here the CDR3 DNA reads TGTGCCAGCTCACCACTACGTATGACAGGGGTTGCTCTCAGCTCCTACAATGAGCAGTTCTTC. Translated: CASSPLRMTGVALSSYNEQFF. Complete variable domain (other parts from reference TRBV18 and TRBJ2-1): NAGVMQNPRHLVRRRGQEARLRCSPMKGHSHVYWYRQLPEEGLKFMVYLQKENIIDESGMPKERFSAEFPKEGPSILRIQQVVRGDSAAYFCASSPLRMTGVALSSYNEQFFGPGTRLTVL.

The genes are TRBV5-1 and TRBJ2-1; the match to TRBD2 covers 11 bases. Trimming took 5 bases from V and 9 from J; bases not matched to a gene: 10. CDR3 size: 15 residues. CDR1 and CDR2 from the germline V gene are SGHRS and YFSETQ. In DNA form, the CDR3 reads TGCGCCAGCAGGCCCCTAGCGGGAGGAAGGGGTGAGCAGTTCTTC. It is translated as CASRPLAGGRGEQFF.

CDR3 residues: CSVVGRGPGEKLFF. In DNA, the CDR3 is TGCAGCGTTGTTGGCAGGGGGCCGGGTGAAAAACTGTTTTTT. The chain is built from TRBV29-1 and TRBJ1-4; 8 bases are a match to TRBD1. From germline, CDR1 is SQVTM and CDR2 ANQGSEA. This CDR3 spans 14 amino acids. Trimming cost V 4 bases and J 7 bases; bases outside gene matches: 8.

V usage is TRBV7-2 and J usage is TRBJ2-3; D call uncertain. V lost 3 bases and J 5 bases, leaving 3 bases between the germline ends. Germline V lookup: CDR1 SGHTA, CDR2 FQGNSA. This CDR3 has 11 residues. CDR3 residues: CASSLKDTQYF. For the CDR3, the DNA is TGTGCCAGCAGCTTGAAAGATACGCAGTATTTT.

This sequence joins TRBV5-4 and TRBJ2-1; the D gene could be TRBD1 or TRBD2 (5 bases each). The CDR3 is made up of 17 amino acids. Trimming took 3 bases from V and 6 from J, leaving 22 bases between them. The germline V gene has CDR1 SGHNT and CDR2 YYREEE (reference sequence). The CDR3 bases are TGTGCCAGCAGCTCCAGAACTAGGGGCGCGAGTCTCAATGAGCAGTTCTTC. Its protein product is CASSSRTRGASLNEQFF.

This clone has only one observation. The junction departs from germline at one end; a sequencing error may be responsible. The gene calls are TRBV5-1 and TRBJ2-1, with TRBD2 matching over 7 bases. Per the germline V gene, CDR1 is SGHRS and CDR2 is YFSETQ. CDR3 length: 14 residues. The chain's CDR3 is CARSPGGGGNEQFF. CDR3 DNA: TGCGCCCGCAGCCCTGGGGGGGGTGGGAATGAGCAGTTCTTC.

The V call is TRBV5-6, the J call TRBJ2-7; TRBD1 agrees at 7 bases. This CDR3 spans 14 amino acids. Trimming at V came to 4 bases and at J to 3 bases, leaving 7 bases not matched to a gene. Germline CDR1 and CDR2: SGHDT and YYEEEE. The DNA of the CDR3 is TGTGCCAGCAGCCCCGCCGGGACAGACTACGAGCAGTACTTC. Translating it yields CASSPAGTDYEQYF.

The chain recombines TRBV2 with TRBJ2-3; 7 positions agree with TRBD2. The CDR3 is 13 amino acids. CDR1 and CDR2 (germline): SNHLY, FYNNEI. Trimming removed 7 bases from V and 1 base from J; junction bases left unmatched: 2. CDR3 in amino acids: CASKGRGTDTQYF. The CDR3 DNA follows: TGTGCCAGCAAGGGGAGGGGCACAGATACGCAGTATTTT.

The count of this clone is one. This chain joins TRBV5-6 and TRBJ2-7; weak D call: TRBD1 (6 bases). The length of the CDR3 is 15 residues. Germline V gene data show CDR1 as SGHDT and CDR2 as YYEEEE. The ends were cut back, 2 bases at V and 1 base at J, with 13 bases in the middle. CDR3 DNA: TGTGCCAGCAGCTTCGGGCTAGGGGGTTCCTACGAGCAGTACTTC. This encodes CASSFGLGGSYEQYF.

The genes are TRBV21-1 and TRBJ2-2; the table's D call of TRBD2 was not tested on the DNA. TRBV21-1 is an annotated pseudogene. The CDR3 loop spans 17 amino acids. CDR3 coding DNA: TGTGCCAGCAGCAAAGAGCAGCGGGAGGGCCGCACCGGGGAGCTGTTTTTT. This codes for CASSKEQREGRTGELFF.

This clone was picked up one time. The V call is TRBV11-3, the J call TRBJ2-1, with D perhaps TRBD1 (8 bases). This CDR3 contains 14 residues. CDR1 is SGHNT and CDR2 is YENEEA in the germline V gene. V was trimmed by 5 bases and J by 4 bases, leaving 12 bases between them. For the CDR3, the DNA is TGTGCCAGCAGCACAGGGGGGGTATACAATGAGCAGTTCTTC. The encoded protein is CASSTGGVYNEQFF.

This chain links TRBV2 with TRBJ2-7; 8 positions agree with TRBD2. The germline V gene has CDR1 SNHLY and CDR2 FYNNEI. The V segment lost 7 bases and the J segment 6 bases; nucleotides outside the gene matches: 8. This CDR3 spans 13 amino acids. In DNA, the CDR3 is TGTGCCAGCAATAGCGGGACTTTTGGCGAGCAGTACTTC. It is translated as CASNSGTFGEQYF. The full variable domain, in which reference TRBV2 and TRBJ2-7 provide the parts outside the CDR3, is EPEVTQTPSHQVTQMGQEVILRCVPISNHLYFYWYRQILGQKVEFLVSFYNNEISEKSEIFDDQFSVERPDGSNFTLKIRSTKLEDSAMYFCASNSGTFGEQYFGPGTRLTVT.

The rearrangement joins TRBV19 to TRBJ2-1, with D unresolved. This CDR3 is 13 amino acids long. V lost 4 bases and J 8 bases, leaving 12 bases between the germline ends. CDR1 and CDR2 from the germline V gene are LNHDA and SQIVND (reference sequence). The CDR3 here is CASSSDLGHEQFF. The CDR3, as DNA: TGTGCCAGTAGTAGCGACCTGGGCCATGAGCAGTTCTTC.

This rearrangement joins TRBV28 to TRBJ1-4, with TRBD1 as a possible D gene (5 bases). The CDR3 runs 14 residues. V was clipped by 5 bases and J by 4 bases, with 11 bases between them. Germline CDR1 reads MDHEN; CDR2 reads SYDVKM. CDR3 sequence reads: CASSIRQGNEKLFF. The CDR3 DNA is TGTGCCAGCAGTATTAGGCAGGGTAATGAAAAACTGTTTTTT.

CDR3 region: CASSLGQGNEQYF. In DNA form, the CDR3 reads TGTGCCAGCAGCTTAGGACAGGGTAACGAGCAGTACTTC. The V and J genes are TRBV7-8 and TRBJ2-7; 7 positions match TRBD1. This CDR3 has 13 residues. J gave up 5 bases and V 1 base, and 2 bases lay outside the gene matches. Per germline, CDR1 SGHVS and CDR2 FQNEAQ.

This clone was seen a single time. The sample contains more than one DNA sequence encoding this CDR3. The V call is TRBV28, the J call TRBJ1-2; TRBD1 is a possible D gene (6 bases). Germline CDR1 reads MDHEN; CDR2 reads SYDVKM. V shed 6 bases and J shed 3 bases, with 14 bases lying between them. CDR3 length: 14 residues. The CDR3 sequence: CASSSLQGDYGYTF. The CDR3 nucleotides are TGTGCCAGCAGCTCACTACAGGGCGACTATGGCTACACCTTC.

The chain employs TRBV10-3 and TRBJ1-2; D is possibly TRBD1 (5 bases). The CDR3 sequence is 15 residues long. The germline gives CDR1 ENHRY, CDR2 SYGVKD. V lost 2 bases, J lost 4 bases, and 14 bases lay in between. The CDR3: CAISEPPNRIYGYTF. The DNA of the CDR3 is TGTGCCATCAGTGAGCCCCCAAACAGGATCTATGGCTACACCTTC.

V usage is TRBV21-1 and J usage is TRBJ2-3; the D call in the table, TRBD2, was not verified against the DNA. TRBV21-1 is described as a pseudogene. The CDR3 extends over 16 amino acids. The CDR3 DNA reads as TGTGCCAGCAGCAAAGTACTAGCGGGTCGGTATGATACGCAGTATTTT. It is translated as CASSKVLAGRYDTQYF.

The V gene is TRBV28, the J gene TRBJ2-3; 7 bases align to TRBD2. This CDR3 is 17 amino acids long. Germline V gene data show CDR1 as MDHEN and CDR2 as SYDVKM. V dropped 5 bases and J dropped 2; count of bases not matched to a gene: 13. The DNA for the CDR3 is TGTGCCAGCAGTGCCATAGCGGGTGGATTCTACACAGATACGCAGTATTTT. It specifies CASSAIAGGFYTDTQYF.

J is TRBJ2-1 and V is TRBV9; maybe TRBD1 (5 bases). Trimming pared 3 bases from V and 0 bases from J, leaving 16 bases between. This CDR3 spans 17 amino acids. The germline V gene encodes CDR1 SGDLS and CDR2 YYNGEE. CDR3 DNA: TGTGCCAGCAGCGCACCGTGGGGCGGAAGCTCCTACAATGAGCAGTTCTTC. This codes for CASSAPWGGSSYNEQFF. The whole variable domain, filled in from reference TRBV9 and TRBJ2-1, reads DSGVTQTPKHLITATGQRVTLRCSPRSGDLSVYWYQQSLDQGLQFLIQYYNGEERAKGNILERFSAQQFPDLHSELNLSSLELGDSALYFCASSAPWGGSSYNEQFFGPGTRLTVL.

The CDR3 DNA reads as TGTGCCAGCAGGCCGGGACAGGGGGCCTCAGATACGCAGTATTTT. It translates to CASRPGQGASDTQYF. The chain links TRBV2 to TRBJ2-3; 12 bases line up with TRBD1. The CDR3 has 15 amino acids. Germline assignment: CDR1 SNHLY and CDR2 FYNNEI. The V and J ends lost 6 bases and 4 bases, in that order; junction bases with no gene match: 5.

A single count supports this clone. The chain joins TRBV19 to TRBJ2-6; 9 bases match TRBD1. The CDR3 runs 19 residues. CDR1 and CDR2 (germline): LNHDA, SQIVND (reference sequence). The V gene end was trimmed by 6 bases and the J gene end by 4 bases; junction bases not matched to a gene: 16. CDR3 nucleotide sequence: TGTGCCAGTAGCTCACAGGGGGCTTCCAGCTCGTGGGGGGCCAACGTCCTGACTTTC. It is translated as CASSSQGASSSWGANVLTF.

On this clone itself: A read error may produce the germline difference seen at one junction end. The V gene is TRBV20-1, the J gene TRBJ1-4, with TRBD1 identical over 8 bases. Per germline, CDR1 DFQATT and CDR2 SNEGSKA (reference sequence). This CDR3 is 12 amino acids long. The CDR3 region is CSASPDGQGCLF. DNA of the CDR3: TGCAGTGCTAGTCCGGACGGACAGGGCTGCCTTTTT.

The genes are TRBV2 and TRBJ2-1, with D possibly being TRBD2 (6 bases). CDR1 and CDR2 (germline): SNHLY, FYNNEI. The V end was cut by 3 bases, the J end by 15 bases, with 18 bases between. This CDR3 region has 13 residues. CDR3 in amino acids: CASSDGLRDETFF. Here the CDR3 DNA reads TGTGCCAGCAGTGACGGTCTGCGGGACGAGACGTTCTTC.

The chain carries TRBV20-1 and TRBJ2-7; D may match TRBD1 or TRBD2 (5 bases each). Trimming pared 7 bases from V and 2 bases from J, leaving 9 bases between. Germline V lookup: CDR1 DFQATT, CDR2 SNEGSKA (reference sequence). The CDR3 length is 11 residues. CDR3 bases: TGCAGTGTTAGGGGAGCCTACGAGCAGTACTTC. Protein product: CSVRGAYEQYF.